This note documents a single T cell receptor beta chain sequence. The antigen is undetermined. TCRdb's table, derived via immunoSEQ multiplex PCR, lists solely in-frame clones and lacks some. In the table there are about 36,000 clones, about three quarters of which are singletons. The data belong to a study of OX40 agonist ivuxolimab in advanced cancers. Study in general: People who had prior anti-PD-1, anti-PD-L1 or anti-CTLA-4 therapy could take part, and roughly 40% had some. Two cutaneous melanoma patients and one hepatocellular carcinoma patient, three in all, had partial responses.

General study points: What antigens the expanded peripheral T cells recognized was never established.

This CDR3 is built from 12 residues. Trimming took 8 bases from V and 3 from J, leaving 10 bases between them. Germline V gene sequence: CDR1 MDHEN, CDR2 SYDVKM. The sequence was collected from an adult with an advanced solid tumor such as melanoma, head and neck, liver or kidney cancer. J is TRBJ1-2 and V is TRBV28, with TRBD1 as a possible D gene (6 bases). The input for sequencing was CD4+ or CD8+ T cells sorted from blood, taken in a trial of the OX40 agonist ivuxolimab. CDR3 sequence (DNA): TGTGCCAGCGGCCAGGGGCACTATGGCTACACCTTC. The encoded protein is CASGQGHYGYTF.